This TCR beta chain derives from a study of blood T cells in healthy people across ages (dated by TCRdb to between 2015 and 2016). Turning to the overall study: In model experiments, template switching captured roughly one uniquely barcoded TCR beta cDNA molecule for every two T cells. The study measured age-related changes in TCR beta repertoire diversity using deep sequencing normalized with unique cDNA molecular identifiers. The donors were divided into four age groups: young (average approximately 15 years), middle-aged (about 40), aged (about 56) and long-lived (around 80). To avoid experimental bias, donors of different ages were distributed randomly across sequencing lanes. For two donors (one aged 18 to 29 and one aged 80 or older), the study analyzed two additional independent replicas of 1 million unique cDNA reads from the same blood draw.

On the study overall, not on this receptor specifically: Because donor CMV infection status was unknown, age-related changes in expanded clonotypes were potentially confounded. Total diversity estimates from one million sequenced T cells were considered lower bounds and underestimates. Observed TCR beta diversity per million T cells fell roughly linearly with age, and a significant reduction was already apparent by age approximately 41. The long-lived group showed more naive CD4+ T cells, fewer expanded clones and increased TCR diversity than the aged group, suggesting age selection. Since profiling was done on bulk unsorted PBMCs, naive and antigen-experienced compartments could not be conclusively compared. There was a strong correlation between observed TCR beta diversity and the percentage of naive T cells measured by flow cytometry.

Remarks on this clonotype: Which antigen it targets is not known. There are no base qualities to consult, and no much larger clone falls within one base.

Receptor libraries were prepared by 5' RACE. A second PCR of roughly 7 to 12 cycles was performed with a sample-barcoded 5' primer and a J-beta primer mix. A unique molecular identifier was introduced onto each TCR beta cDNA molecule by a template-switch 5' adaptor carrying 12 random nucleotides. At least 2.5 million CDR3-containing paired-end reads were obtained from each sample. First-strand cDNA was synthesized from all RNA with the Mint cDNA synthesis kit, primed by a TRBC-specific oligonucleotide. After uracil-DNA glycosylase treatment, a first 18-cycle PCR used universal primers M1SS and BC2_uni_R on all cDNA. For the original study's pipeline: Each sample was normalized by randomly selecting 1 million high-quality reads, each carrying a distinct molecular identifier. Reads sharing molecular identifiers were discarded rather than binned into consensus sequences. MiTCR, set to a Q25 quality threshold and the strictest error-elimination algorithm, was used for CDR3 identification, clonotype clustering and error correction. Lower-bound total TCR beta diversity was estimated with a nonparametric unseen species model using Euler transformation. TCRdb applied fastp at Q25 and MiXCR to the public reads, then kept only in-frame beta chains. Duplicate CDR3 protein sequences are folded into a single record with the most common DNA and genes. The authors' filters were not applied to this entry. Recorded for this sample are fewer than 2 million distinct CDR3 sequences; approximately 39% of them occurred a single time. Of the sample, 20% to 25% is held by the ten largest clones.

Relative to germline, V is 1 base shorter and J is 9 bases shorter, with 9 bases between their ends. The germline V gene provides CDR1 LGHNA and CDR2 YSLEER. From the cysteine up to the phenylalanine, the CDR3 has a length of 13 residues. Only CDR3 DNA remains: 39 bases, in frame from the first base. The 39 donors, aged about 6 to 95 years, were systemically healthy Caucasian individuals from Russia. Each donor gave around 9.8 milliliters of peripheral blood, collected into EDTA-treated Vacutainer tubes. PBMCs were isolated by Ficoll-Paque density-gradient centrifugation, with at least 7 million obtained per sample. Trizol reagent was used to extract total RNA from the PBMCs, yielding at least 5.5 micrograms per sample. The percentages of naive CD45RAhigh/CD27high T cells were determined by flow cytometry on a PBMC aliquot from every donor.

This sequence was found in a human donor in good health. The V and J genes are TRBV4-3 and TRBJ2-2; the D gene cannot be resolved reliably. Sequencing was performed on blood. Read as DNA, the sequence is TGCGCCAGCAGCCAAGCCAACGCCAGGGAGCTGTTTTTT. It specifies CASSQANARELFF.